This T cell receptor beta chain appears in the sequencing data of a study of T cells in Graves' hyperthyroidism and ophthalmopathy. The overall study: Peripheral blood was collected at initial diagnosis, before any treatment.

The source material, RNA transcripts, was used to amplify TCR beta CDR3 regions. Researchers ran a first-round RT-PCR on the TCR CDR3 using the HTBI primer set. TCRdb itself ran the multiplex PCR reads through MiXCR, one entry per CDR3 protein. The sample lists about 520,000 distinct CDR3 sequences, around 21% seen once, with about 30% in the top ten. General study findings and limits: Expanded thyroid clonotypes (above 0.001) were mostly also found in blood.

This clonotype was counted many times. Its antigen is still unknown. Uncontrolled infection, other autoimmune disease, pregnancy or lactation barred patients from enrollment. Diagnosis relied on clinical symptoms, serum thyroxine and TRAb, thyroid ultrasound and orbital computed tomography. Trimming removed 7 bases at V and 7 bases at J, with 14 bases between. This CDR3 is built from 13 residues. The receptor was derived from a man between 18 and 35 years old with Graves' hyperthyroidism. The sample comprised blood. The rearrangement joins TRBV12-3 or TRBV12-4 to TRBJ1-5; D remains unclear. The CDR3 protein is CASTDHGPQPQHF. In DNA, the CDR3 is TGTGCCAGCACCGACCACGGGCCGCAGCCCCAGCATTTT.